This T cell receptor beta chain was identified during a study of vaccination and CD4 T cells after COVID-19. Background on the study: Two of the convalescents were Hispanic, and convalescents were six males and four females. General study findings and limits: Relatively few convalescent patients were studied; early post-infection timepoints were not included.

Comments on this clonotype: Its matching antigen is unknown.

Oncomine TCR Beta short-read sequencing was applied to DNA from cultured CD4+ T cells. The source of extracted genomic DNA was cultured CD4+ T cells. MiXCR, applied by TCRdb to the PCR reads, yields one record per CDR3 protein. Among approximately 9,000 distinct CDR3 sequences listed, 30% to 40% were seen once. Trimming pared 4 bases from V and 4 bases from J, leaving 9 bases between. CDR1 and CDR2 (germline): SGHDT, YYEEEE. This CDR3 contains 13 residues. Described treatment: approximately 10-day PBMC culture with coronavirus spike peptide pools or control peptides (ViraFEST assay). Pre-COVID-19 pandemic sampling (2011-2018) yielded the unexposed donor's CD4+ T cells. With 10 days of culture completed, CD4+ T cells were isolated by negative selection.

Specimen: CD4+ T cells from blood, cultured in vitro. This TCR was recovered from a human donor in good health. The chain employs TRBV5-6 and TRBJ2-1; D gene unclear. CDR3 region: CASSPPPYNEQFF. Here the CDR3 DNA reads TGTGCCAGCAGCCCACCTCCGTACAATGAGCAGTTCTTC.